The 25 T cell receptor beta chains given below trace back to one sample, sequenced in a study of identical twins. MiXCR, run by TCRdb on the 5' RACE reads, gives a single entry per CDR3 protein. The profile covers roughly 230,000 distinct CDR3 sequences, with about 8.3% appearing a single time and less than 4% taken by the ten largest. These data also formed part of another study, on yellow fever vaccine responses in identical twins.

Sequenced input: CD8+ T cells sorted from blood. The receptor set was obtained from a young woman in good health.

This chain connects TRBV12-3 or TRBV12-4 to TRBJ1-2; weak D call: TRBD1 (6 bases). This CDR3 has 16 amino acids. V lost 4 bases, J lost 5 bases, and 20 bases lay in between. Here the CDR3 reads CASSSNPQGWEYGYTF. The CDR3 nucleotides are TGTGCCAGCAGTTCGAACCCACAGGGCTGGGAGTATGGCTACACCTTC.

The V gene is TRBV4-3, the J gene TRBJ2-1; D tentatively fits TRBD1 or TRBD2 (5 bases each). V was shortened by 0 bases and J by 4 bases, with 13 bases between the two germline ends. Germline V gene data show CDR1 as LGHNA and CDR2 as YSLEER. CDR3 length equals 16 residues. CDR3 nucleotides: TGCGCCAGCAGCCAAGAGGCCGGGACGGTGTACAATGAGCAGTTCTTC. This translates into CASSQEAGTVYNEQFF.

This clonotype was counted many times. The chain links TRBV4-2 to TRBJ2-3; tentatively, D is TRBD1 or TRBD2 (5 bases each). Looked up from germline, CDR1 is LGHNA and CDR2 is YNFKEQ. The CDR3 runs 13 residues. Deletions cut 4 bases from V and 4 bases from J, with 9 bases between. CDR3 sequence (DNA): TGTGCCAGCAGCCCGGGACCTGCAGATACGCAGTATTTT. Protein: CASSPGPADTQYF.

This clonotype was seen many times. V is TRBV6-2 or TRBV6-3 and J is TRBJ1-5; 7 bases are shared with TRBD1. J was trimmed by 3 bases and V by 0 bases; bases with no gene match: 8. The CDR3 spans 17 residues. Germline-derived CDR1 and CDR2 are MNHEY and SVGEGT. This chain's CDR3 is CASSYSDRAWDNQPQHF. For the CDR3, the DNA is TGTGCCAGCAGTTACTCAGACAGGGCTTGGGACAATCAGCCCCAGCATTTT.

This clonotype was recorded a few times. This rearrangement joins TRBV12-5 to TRBJ2-1; 8 nucleotides align to TRBD2. With V trimmed by 6 bases and J by 10 bases, 14 bases remained unmatched. CDR1 LGHNT and CDR2 FRNRAP come from the germline V gene. The CDR3 spans 15 residues. CDR3 protein: CASGPSGSPHSEQFF. The CDR3 DNA reads as TGTGCTAGTGGGCCGAGCGGGAGCCCCCACTCGGAGCAGTTCTTC.

This clonotype has only a few counts. The chain has TRBV12-3 or TRBV12-4 and TRBJ2-2, with 8 bases fitting TRBD1. This CDR3 comprises 17 residues. The junction had 15 bases not matched to a gene; V was cut back by 5 bases and J by 7 bases. The CDR3 nucleotides are TGTGCCAGCAGTCCCTCGAAGACAGGGGTTTTAATCGGGGAGCTGTTTTTT. It encodes CASSPSKTGVLIGELFF.

This clonotype occurred a few times. The chain carries TRBV24-1 and TRBJ2-3, with D possibly matching TRBD1 (5 bases). The CDR3 length is 16 residues. V was clipped by 2 bases and J by 3 bases, with 14 bases between them. The germline V gene has CDR1 KGHDR and CDR2 SFDVKD. In DNA form, the CDR3 reads TGTGCCACCAGTGATTCTACAGGATGGGATACAGATACGCAGTATTTT. Its protein is CATSDSTGWDTDTQYF.

This clonotype was detected only a few times. This chain joins TRBV29-1 and TRBJ2-1, with TRBD1 matching over 10 bases. The CDR3 covers 14 residues. Germline V gene lookup returns CDR1 SQVTM and CDR2 ANQGSEA. V dropped 7 bases and J dropped 6; count of bases not matched to a gene: 9. CDR3 in amino acids: CSAPRDRGRNEQFF. The CDR3 DNA sequence: TGCAGCGCTCCGCGGGACAGGGGCCGCAATGAGCAGTTCTTC.

V gene TRBV6-5 combines with J gene TRBJ2-5; D remains unclear. The CDR3 is made up of 11 amino acids. V was pared by 6 bases and J by 8 bases, with 10 bases between. Per the germline V gene, CDR1 is MNHEY and CDR2 is SVGAGI. CDR3 sequence: CASSPPPTQYF. The CDR3 DNA is TGTGCCAGCAGCCCCCCCCCAACCCAGTACTTC.

The CDR3 sequence: CAISVRELDSYNEQFF. The CDR3 bases are TGTGCCATCAGTGTTCGAGAACTAGACTCCTACAATGAGCAGTTCTTC. The gene calls are TRBV10-3 and TRBJ2-1; the D gene is possibly TRBD2 (5 bases). This CDR3 region has 16 residues. Germline V gene lookup returns CDR1 ENHRY and CDR2 SYGVKD. Between the trimmed V and J ends, which lost 4 bases and 0 bases, there was a span of 13 bases.

The chain couples TRBV7-9 to TRBJ2-1, with 10 positions matching TRBD2. The CDR3 extends over 14 amino acids. CDR1 and CDR2 from the germline V gene are SEHNR and FQNEAQ (reference sequence). V was pared by 8 bases and J by 4 bases, with 5 bases of the junction left unmatched. DNA for the CDR3: TGTGCCAGCCAAATAGCGGGGGGATACAATGAGCAGTTCTTC. It specifies CASQIAGGYNEQFF.

This clonotype occurred a few times. DNA of the CDR3: TGTGCCAGCAGACTCAAACCCGGGGAGCTGTTTTTT. Its translation: CASRLKPGELFF. The J gene is TRBJ2-2, the V gene TRBV7-9, with no clear D. There are 12 residues in the CDR3. The germline CDR1 and CDR2 sequences are SEHNR and FQNEAQ (reference sequence). The germline V and J ends were trimmed by 6 bases and 6 bases, with 8 bases remaining between them. Together with reference TRBV7-9 and TRBJ2-2, the CDR3 gives the full variable domain: DTGVSQNPRHKITKRGQNVTFRCDPISEHNRLYWYRQTLGQGPEFLTYFQNEAQLEKSRLLSDRFSAERPKGSFSTLEIQRTEQGDSAMYLCASRLKPGELFFGEGSRLTVL.

Ten or more counts support this clonotype. This chain uses TRBV7-8 with TRBJ2-5, with TRBD1 matching 9 bases. Unmatched junction bases numbered 11, after V lost 1 base and J lost 5 bases. The CDR3 consists of 17 residues. CDR1 is SGHVS, CDR2 FQNEAQ, per germline. The CDR3, as DNA: TGTGCCAGCAGCTTAGGGGCCCCCGGGACAGGGTTGGAGACCCAGTACTTC. This codes for CASSLGAPGTGLETQYF.

In this sample, this clonotype turned up a few times. CDR3 sequence (DNA): TGTGCCAGCAGTCCGTCCCCGGGTCACCGGGTATCCTACAATGAGCAGTTCTTC. Its protein is CASSPSPGHRVSYNEQFF. The chain joins TRBV12-3 or TRBV12-4 to TRBJ2-1; D unresolved. CDR3 length: 18 amino acids. The V gene lost 5 bases and the J gene lost 1 base, with 21 bases spanning the gap.

The table lists this clonotype with a few counts. The genes are TRBV6-5 and TRBJ1-1, with D perhaps TRBD1 (5 bases). CDR1 and CDR2 (germline): MNHEY, SVGAGI. Trimming removed 0 bases from V and 2 bases from J, with 10 bases in between. The CDR3 consists of 15 residues. CDR3 sequence reads: CASSYSRGINTEAFF. In nucleotides, the CDR3 is TGTGCCAGCAGTTACTCGAGGGGTATCAACACTGAAGCTTTCTTT.

This clonotype came up a few times. The J gene is TRBJ2-3, the V gene TRBV10-2, with D hard to call. CDR3 length: 13 residues. The germline V gene has CDR1 WSHSY and CDR2 SAAADI. V lost 5 bases and J 4 bases, leaving 10 bases between the germline ends. The CDR3 is CASSFGIPDTQYF. The CDR3 DNA reads as TGCGCCAGCAGTTTTGGAATCCCAGATACGCAGTATTTT.

The rearrangement joins TRBV12-3 or TRBV12-4 to TRBJ2-1, with D perhaps matching TRBD1 or TRBD2 (7 bases each). This CDR3 comprises 17 residues. V shed 3 bases and J shed 2 bases, with 17 bases lying between them. The CDR3 DNA sequence: TGTGCCAGCAGTTTCCCCCCAGGGGGGGCCCCCTACAATGAGCAGTTCTTC. Amino acids: CASSFPPGGAPYNEQFF.

This clonotype was counted only a few times. One end of the junction fails to match germline, which may point to a read error. V gene TRBV20-1 combines with J gene TRBJ2-5; D might be TRBD2 (5 bases). Germline V gene sequence: CDR1 DFQATT, CDR2 SNEGSKA (reference sequence). The CDR3 sequence is 15 residues long. The chain's CDR3 is CCARDYEGLSETQYF. In DNA, the CDR3 is TGCTGTGCTAGAGATTACGAGGGTTTATCAGAGACCCAGTACTTC.

This clonotype has at least ten counts. At one end the junction does not follow the germline gene, possibly because of a read error. The gene calls are TRBV5-1 and TRBJ2-1, with D possibly being TRBD2 (7 bases). The germline V gene encodes CDR1 SGHRS and CDR2 YFSETQ. The CDR3 consists of 13 residues. CDR3 in DNA: TGTGCCAGCAGTTTAGGGGGGGGGTATGAGCAGTTCTTC. Protein sequence: CASSLGGGYEQFF.

Many counts were recorded for this clonotype. The chain carries TRBV4-3 and TRBJ2-5; either TRBD1 or TRBD2 may fit D (5 bases each). V dropped 0 bases and J dropped 4 bases, with 12 bases sitting between them. The germline V gene has CDR1 LGHNA and CDR2 YSLEER. The CDR3 is 15 residues long. CDR3 residues: CASSQDEGRGETQYF. CDR3 nucleotide sequence: TGCGCCAGCAGCCAAGATGAGGGAAGGGGAGAGACCCAGTACTTC.

This clonotype was detected ten times or more. The rearrangement joins TRBV29-1 to TRBJ1-1; no reliable D call. The V end was cut by 3 bases, the J end by 4 bases, with 6 bases between. Germline CDR1 is SQVTM and CDR2 is ANQGSEA. This CDR3 has 11 residues. CDR3 in DNA: TGCAGCGTTGATCTAGGCACTGAAGCTTTCTTT. Its protein product is CSVDLGTEAFF.

This clonotype was detected only a few times. V usage is TRBV10-2 and J usage is TRBJ2-1; 11 positions agree with TRBD1. The CDR3 extends over 12 amino acids. Germline V lookup: CDR1 WSHSY, CDR2 SAAADI. The J segment lost 7 bases and the V segment lost 11 bases, leaving 4 bases of the junction unmatched. The CDR3 spells CASRDRGNEQFF. The CDR3, as DNA: TGCGCCTCCCGGGACAGGGGGAATGAGCAGTTCTTC.

This clonotype was recorded many times. The DNA of the CDR3 is TGTGCCACCAGCAGCCCTTCGCAGGGTCACGAGCAGTACTTC. Translation gives CATSSPSQGHEQYF. The gene calls are TRBV15 and TRBJ2-7, with D perhaps TRBD1 (5 bases). From germline, CDR1 is LNHNV and CDR2 YYDKDF (reference sequence). V was pared by 3 bases and J by 5 bases, with 14 bases between. This CDR3 region has 14 residues. Drawing the rest from reference TRBV15 and TRBJ2-7, the complete variable domain is DAMVIQNPRYQVTQFGKPVTLSCSQTLNHNVMYWYQQKSSQAPKLLFHYYDKDFNNEADTPDNFQSRRPNTSFCFLDIRSPGLGDTAMYLCATSSPSQGHEQYFGPGTRLTVT.

There are many counts of this clonotype. CDR3 residues: CASSPSGSAYNEQFF. The CDR3 region has the DNA TGCGCCAGCAGTCCTAGCGGGAGTGCCTACAATGAGCAGTTCTTC. The chain couples TRBV5-1 to TRBJ2-1, with 10 bases aligning to TRBD2. This CDR3 has 15 amino acids. Trimming at V came to 5 bases and at J to 2 bases, leaving 4 bases not matched to a gene. The V gene's germline CDR1 is SGHRS and CDR2 YFSETQ.

The sample holds many counts of this clonotype. This chain joins TRBV12-3 or TRBV12-4 and TRBJ2-2, with 12 bases aligning to TRBD2. V shed 5 bases, J shed 8 bases, and the junction held 9 bases outside the gene matches. There are 16 residues in the CDR3. The CDR3 sequence: CASSTSSGGATGELFF. The CDR3 DNA sequence: TGTGCCAGCAGTACCTCTAGCGGGGGGGCGACGGGGGAGCTGTTTTTT.